This TCR beta chain is from a study of T-cell memory formation after mild COVID-19. Study-wide results and caveats: For contracting clones, CD4+ ones sat mainly in CM and EM, CD8+ in EMRA.

CDR1 is LGHNA, CDR2 YNFKEQ, per germline. V was trimmed by 0 bases and J by 2 bases, leaving 8 bases between them. There are 15 residues in the CDR3. Points on this clonotype: The antigen is undetermined.

TCRdb fed the 5' RACE reads into MiXCR, producing one record per CDR3 protein. The sample has about 430,000 distinct CDR3 sequences, 24% seen once. The genes are TRBV4-2 and TRBJ1-3; D ambiguous. Sample: PBMCs or a T cell subset sorted from them (not recorded which). This sequence was found in an adult woman who had mild COVID-19 (a few samples of this study predate the infection). Cell type and time point are not known. The CDR3 bases are TGTGCCAGCAGCCAAGATCCAGGTGCTGGAAACACCATATATTTT. It is translated as CASSQDPGAGNTIYF.